These T cell receptor beta chains were read from a single sample in a study of CXCR3-negative and CXCR3-positive naive CD8 T cells. For each CDR3 protein, TCRdb gives one entry from its re-call of the 5' RACE reads, without DNA. This sample contains about 58,000 distinct CDR3 sequences. The sample taken for sequencing was naive CXCR3- CD8+ T cells from blood. These receptors originate from a human donor in good health. Some clones in this sample may be carry-over from other donors' samples. CDR3s include the opening cysteine and the closing phenylalanine or tryptophan. Each record gives: clone size, V gene, J gene, CDR3 protein. Only part of the rows carry a size: once, few, many, or a class if the clone is expanded.

.	TRBV6-2/TRBV6-3	TRBJ2-7	CASSYSTYEQYF
.	TRBV20-1	TRBJ2-1	CSAIAGGRYNEQFF
.	TRBV23-1	TRBJ2-1	CARSRREAYNEQFF
.	TRBV4-1	TRBJ1-2	CASGRGGEDYGYTF
.	TRBV5-5	TRBJ2-7	CASSSGASGYYEQYF
.	TRBV29-1	TRBJ2-7	CSVEIQGVTYEQYF
medium-sized	TRBV29-1	TRBJ2-7	CSARWGWGTSNEQYF
.	TRBV28	TRBJ2-2	CASSLRVRGLNTGELFF
.	TRBV7-9	TRBJ2-7	CASSLAWGYEQYF
.	TRBV19	TRBJ1-5	CATTGRGSDQPQHF
.	TRBV14	TRBJ2-7	CASSRFAGGLYEQYF
.	TRBV4-3	TRBJ2-7	CASSSSVGSYEQYF
.	TRBV25-1	TRBJ1-6	CASEDLRGTDYNSPLHF
.	TRBV6-6	TRBJ2-5	CASRYMLQGTQETQYF
.	TRBV11-2	TRBJ2-1	CASSLSWTPYNEQFF
.	TRBV12-3/TRBV12-4	TRBJ2-1	CASSLLAGGLSYNEQFF
.	TRBV7-2	TRBJ2-5	CASSPRWGAPEETQYF
.	TRBV12-3/TRBV12-4	TRBJ2-5	CASSGAVSYQETQYF
.	TRBV4-2	TRBJ2-7	CASSQELEHYEQYF
.	TRBV28	TRBJ2-3	CASSFTLAVTDTQYF
.	TRBV19	TRBJ2-1	CASSIDRTRYNEQFF
.	TRBV19	TRBJ2-3	CASSIAGADTDTQYF
.	TRBV11-2	TRBJ2-5	CASSPRGWETQYF
.	TRBV7-2	TRBJ2-7	CASSPFPLYEQYF
.	TRBV28	TRBJ2-5	CASSSRVLMDDQETQYF
.	TRBV12-3/TRBV12-4	TRBJ1-2	CASIDRESDGYTF
.	TRBV15	TRBJ1-4	CATSRDASRREKLFF
.	TRBV7-2	TRBJ2-2	CASSTEGFLPLFF
.	TRBV15	TRBJ1-4	CATSRDMGRTGGEEKLFF